Listed below are T cell receptor beta chains from one sample, sequenced in a study of blood T cell repertoires in COVID-19. Only in-frame clones appear in the TCRdb table, and some are missing; sequencing was by immunoSEQ multiplex PCR. Here the sample spans 150,000 to 200,000 clones, roughly three quarters being singletons. Sequenced sample: peripheral blood. Receptors originate from a man aged 60 to 69 with active or convalescent COVID-19. Each CDR3 is given with its conserved first and last residue. D genes are given only for firm matches. Rows give clone size only sometimes, using once, few, many, or a class for an expanded clone.

d_call j_call clone_size cdr3_length v_call cdr3_aa cdr3_nt
TRBD2 TRBJ2-2 . 14 TRBV3-1/TRBV3-2 CASSEAGSTGELFF TGTGCCAGCAGCGAAGCGGGAAGCACCGGGGAGCTGTTTTTT
TRBD1 TRBJ2-1 . 14 TRBV9 CASSGWTGENEQFF TGTGCCAGCAGCGGCTGGACAGGGGAGAATGAGCAGTTCTTC
. TRBJ2-1 few 13 TRBV12-5 CASGLNRHNEQFF TGTGCTAGTGGTTTAAACAGGCATAATGAGCAGTTCTTC
. TRBJ2-2 many 14 TRBV14 CASSQDWGAGELFF TGTGCCAGCAGCCAAGATTGGGGGGCCGGGGAGCTGTTTTTT
. TRBJ2-4 . 15 TRBV5-1 CASSLGTWGENIQYF TGCGCCAGCAGCTTGGGGACCTGGGGGGAAAACATTCAGTACTTC
. TRBJ2-2 . 15 TRBV6-5 CASSYSADNTGELFF TGTGCCAGCAGTTACTCCGCAGATAACACCGGGGAGCTGTTTTTT
. TRBJ1-2 few 16 TRBV19 CASSISIQGVDYGYTF TGTGCCAGTAGCATATCTATTCAGGGTGTGGACTATGGCTACACCTTC
TRBD1 TRBJ1-1 . 14 TRBV24-1 CATRRDRELTEAFF TGTGCCACCCGGCGGGACAGGGAATTGACTGAAGCTTTCTTT
. TRBJ1-5 . 17 TRBV6-2/TRBV6-3 CASSPRRAGASNQPQHF TGTGCCAGCAGCCCTCGGAGGGCGGGGGCCAGCAATCAGCCCCAGCATTTT
. TRBJ2-7 . 16 TRBV7-9 CASSLGEAPFTYEQYF TGTGCCAGCAGCTTAGGCGAAGCACCCTTTACCTACGAGCAGTACTTC
. TRBJ1-5 once 13 TRBV10-3 CAITSDGDQPQHF TGTGCCATCACCTCGGACGGGGATCAGCCCCAGCATTTT
. TRBJ1-1 . 13 TRBV12-3/TRBV12-4 CASSLQVSTEAFF TGTGCCAGCAGTTTACAGGTCAGCACTGAAGCTTTCTTT
. TRBJ1-5 once 14 TRBV6-6 CASRDGSRNQPQHF TGTGCCAGCAGAGACGGGTCTCGCAATCAGCCCCAGCATTTT
TRBD2 TRBJ2-7 . 14 TRBV5-1 CASRLAGGSYEQYF TGCGCCAGCAGACTAGCGGGAGGCAGCTACGAGCAGTACTTC
. TRBJ1-1 . 19 TRBV27 CASSPTPLSLRTNPAEAFF TGTGCCAGCAGTCCCACGCCGCTTTCGCTTCGTACAAACCCAGCTGAAGCTTTCTTT
TRBD2 TRBJ2-3 few 15 TRBV7-2 CASSKSGTSTDTQYF TGTGCCAGCAGCAAGAGCGGGACTAGCACAGATACGCAGTATTTT
TRBD2 TRBJ2-3 few 16 TRBV12-5 CASGKEAGVSTDTQYF TGTGCTAGTGGTAAGGAAGCGGGAGTTAGCACAGATACGCAGTATTTT
TRBD1 TRBJ1-2 . 15 TRBV7-2 CASSEVGTDDYGYTF TGTGCCAGCAGCGAAGTAGGGACAGATGACTATGGCTACACCTTC
TRBD2 TRBJ2-7 few 15 TRBV19 CASSIGLGGTYEQYF TGTGCCAGTAGTATAGGCTTGGGAGGGACCTACGAGCAGTACTTC
. TRBJ2-3 . 12 TRBV11-2 CASSPSADTQYF TGTGCCAGCTCCCCCTCCGCAGATACGCAGTATTTT
TRBD1 TRBJ1-6 . 14 TRBV27 CASRLTGENSPLHF TGTGCCAGCAGACTGACAGGGGAGAATTCACCCCTCCACTTT
. TRBJ1-6 . 13 TRBV19 CASSRAGNSPLHF TGTGCCAGTAGTCGGGCAGGGAATTCACCCCTCCACTTT
. TRBJ1-1 . 13 TRBV13 CASSSGAGTEAFF TGTGCCAGCAGCAGCGGGGCTGGCACTGAAGCTTTCTTT
. TRBJ2-1 . 16 TRBV5-1 CASSPGGTEQSNEQFF TGCGCCAGCAGCCCCGGTGGAACAGAACAATCCAATGAGCAGTTCTTC
TRBD1 TRBJ2-7 . 13 TRBV6-5 CASKLGQSYEQYF TGTGCCAGCAAGCTGGGACAGTCCTACGAGCAGTACTTC
TRBD2 TRBJ2-1 . 15 TRBV4-2 CASSQGLAGSGEQFF TGTGCCAGCAGCCAAGGTCTAGCGGGAAGCGGGGAGCAGTTCTTC
TRBD1 TRBJ2-7 . 15 TRBV27 CASSSRTGGVYEQYF TGTGCCAGCAGTTCCCGGACAGGGGGGGTTTACGAGCAGTACTTC
. TRBJ1-3 . 15 TRBV18 CASSDSQGTGNTIYF TGTGCCAGCTCAGACTCACAGGGAACGGGAAACACCATATATTTT
TRBD1 TRBJ2-3 . 13 TRBV7-3 CASSYRQGDTQYF TGTGCCAGCAGCTACCGACAGGGCGATACGCAGTATTTT
TRBD1 TRBJ1-2 . 18 TRBV18 CASSPGTGDYNFPYGYTF TGTGCCAGCTCACCCGGGACAGGGGATTATAATTTTCCCTATGGCTACACCTTC
. TRBJ1-6 . 20 TRBV18 CASSQKPFDSGGAYNSPLHF TGTGCCAGCTCACAAAAACCATTCGACAGTGGAGGGGCTTATAATTCACCCCTCCACTTT
. TRBJ2-7 . 14 TRBV13 CASSLGGQTVAQYF TGTGCCAGCAGCTTAGGTGGGCAGACAGTCGCGCAGTACTTC
. TRBJ1-2 . 14 TRBV7-8 CASSLDRNNYGYTF TGTGCCAGCAGCTTAGACAGGAATAACTATGGCTACACCTTC
. TRBJ1-4 . 17 TRBV3-1/TRBV3-2 CASSHGVTPELEEKLFF TGTGCCAGCAGCCACGGGGTGACTCCCGAATTGGAGGAAAAACTGTTTTTT
TRBD1 TRBJ1-2 . 13 TRBV18 CASSPGQSYGYTF TGTGCCAGCTCGCCGGGACAGAGCTATGGCTACACCTTC
TRBD1 TRBJ1-5 few 16 TRBV15 CATSAGGTGLGQPQHF TGTGCCACCAGCGCAGGGGGTACAGGGCTGGGACAGCCCCAGCATTTT
TRBD2 TRBJ2-5 . 16 TRBV11-2 CASSLGVLAGEETQYF TGTGCCAGCAGCTTAGGGGTCCTAGCGGGAGAAGAGACCCAGTACTTC
TRBD2 TRBJ2-1 . 15 TRBV7-9 CASSERERGYNEQFF TGTGCCAGCAGTGAGCGGGAACGTGGCTACAATGAGCAGTTCTTC
. TRBJ2-7 . 14 TRBV27 CASSSRPGTYEQYF TGTGCCAGCAGTTCCAGACCGGGTACCTACGAGCAGTACTTC
. TRBJ2-5 . 14 TRBV18 CASSPTQGGETQYF TGTGCCAGCTCACCGACTCAGGGCGGAGAGACCCAGTACTTC
. TRBJ2-1 once 11 TRBV15 CATRFHNEQFF TGTGCCACCCGATTTCACAACGAGCAGTTCTTC
. TRBJ2-2 . 15 TRBV21-1 CASSKTPWHPGELFF TGTGCCAGCAGCAAAACCCCGTGGCATCCCGGGGAGCTGTTTTTT
TRBD2 TRBJ2-3 . 14 TRBV7-3 CASSLSNGGDTQYF TGTGCCAGCAGCTTATCGAACGGGGGGGATACGCAGTATTTT
. TRBJ2-7 . 13 TRBV3-1/TRBV3-2 CASSQLDSYEQYF TGTGCCAGCAGCCAACTAGACTCCTACGAGCAGTACTTC
. TRBJ1-1 . 16 TRBV5-4 CASSLEPLKGRAEAFF TGTGCCAGCAGCTTGGAGCCTCTTAAGGGGAGGGCTGAAGCTTTCTTT
. TRBJ2-1 . 13 TRBV29-1 CSVEGLSSNEQFF TGCAGCGTTGAAGGCCTATCTAGCAATGAGCAGTTCTTC
. TRBJ1-3 few 14 TRBV2 CASRAGQVGNTIYF TGTGCCAGCAGAGCCGGACAAGTTGGAAACACCATATATTTT
TRBD1 TRBJ2-2 . 12 TRBV28 CARGTGIGELFF TGTGCCAGGGGGACAGGGATAGGGGAGCTGTTTTTT
. TRBJ2-5 . 10 TRBV20-1 CSASGETQYF TGCAGTGCTAGCGGGGAGACCCAGTACTTC
. TRBJ1-4 . 14 TRBV19 CASSILATNEKLFF TGTGCCAGTAGTATTCTTGCAACTAATGAAAAACTGTTTTTT
. TRBJ1-2 . 13 TRBV18 CASSPLQGISYTF TGTGCCAGCTCACCCCTACAGGGCATAAGCTACACCTTC
. TRBJ2-5 . 15 TRBV28 CASSLGGGGEETQYF TGTGCCAGCAGTTTAGGGGGAGGGGGTGAAGAGACCCAGTACTTC
TRBD2 TRBJ2-3 . 15 TRBV3-1/TRBV3-2 CASSLGLAGTDTQYF TGTGCCAGCAGCCTAGGACTAGCGGGCACAGATACGCAGTATTTT
TRBD1 TRBJ2-7 . 12 TRBV6-5 CASRQGGYEQYF TGTGCCAGCAGACAGGGGGGCTACGAGCAGTACTTC
. TRBJ1-1 . 16 TRBV27 CASSLEVGEGTTEAFF TGTGCCAGCAGTTTAGAGGTGGGTGAGGGAACCACTGAAGCTTTCTTT